This is a list of T cell receptor beta chains from one sample in a study of blood T cell repertoires in COVID-19. This table comes from immunoSEQ multiplex PCR, and its TCRdb copy is limited to in-frame clones, with some not included. Counted here are over 150,000 clones, approximately 83% occurring once; the ten biggest clones make up around 6.3%. What was sequenced was peripheral blood. The receptors were gathered from a woman aged 40 to 50 with COVID-19, enrolled during active disease. The CDR3 runs from the conserved cysteine through the conserved F or W. A D gene is named only where the DNA matches it firmly. Expanded clones get a size class; other rows say once, few or many, or leave the size out.

TRBV27	TRBJ2-7	TRBD1	-	TGTGCCAGCAGCACAGGGGGCCTTTCCTACGAGCAGTACTTC	CASSTGGLSYEQYF
TRBV2	TRBJ2-4	-	-	TGTGCCAGCCGCGGGATCCGGGCCAAAAACATTCAGTACTTC	CASRGIRAKNIQYF
TRBV2	TRBJ2-7	TRBD2	-	TGTGCCAGCAGAAGCGGGAGTCTCCCCTACGAGCAGTACTTC	CASRSGSLPYEQYF
TRBV3-1/TRBV3-2	TRBJ2-1	TRBD2	-	TGTGCCAGCAGCCGGCTAGCGGACGTGACCTACAATGAGCAGTTCTTC	CASSRLADVTYNEQFF
TRBV18	TRBJ1-6	-	-	TGTGCCACCCCAAAACAGGGATGGAATTCACCCCTCCACTTT	CATPKQGWNSPLHF
TRBV2	TRBJ1-1	-	-	TGTGCCAGCACTCAGTCTAGATTCGAAGCTTTCTTT	CASTQSRFEAFF
TRBV10-2	TRBJ2-7	-	-	TGCGCCAGCAGTGAGCAGGAGGGTTTCGAGCAGTACTTC	CASSEQEGFEQYF
TRBV7-6	TRBJ2-2	TRBD1	-	TGTGCCAGCAGCTCGGGACAGGGTAGGACCGGGGAGCTGTTTTTT	CASSSGQGRTGELFF
TRBV9	TRBJ1-2	TRBD1	-	TGTGCCAGCAGCGATGACAGGGGGCTAGGACGCGGCTACACCTTC	CASSDDRGLGRGYTF
TRBV7-2	TRBJ1-4	-	-	TGTGCCAGCAGCTTACAGTATAATGAAAAACTGTTTTTT	CASSLQYNEKLFF
TRBV29-1	TRBJ1-2	TRBD1	-	TGCAGCGTCCAGGGGGTGGGAGCTAACTATGGCTACACCTTC	CSVQGVGANYGYTF
TRBV7-2	TRBJ2-7	-	-	TGTGCCAGCAGCTTACGTGGTGACCCAAGCGGGTTCTACTACGAGCAGTACTTC	CASSLRGDPSGFYYEQYF
TRBV6-1	TRBJ1-4	-	once	TGTGCCAGCAGTGAGGTCCCGGGGGATGAAAAACTGTTTTTT	CASSEVPGDEKLFF
TRBV5-8	TRBJ2-7	-	-	TGTGCCAGCTCTCCTCCCTGGGACTTTACCTACGAGCAGTACTTC	CASSPPWDFTYEQYF
TRBV19	TRBJ1-5	-	-	TGTGCCAGTAGTCCTCAACAGGGTAGCAATCAGCCCCAGCATTTT	CASSPQQGSNQPQHF
TRBV10-3	TRBJ2-3	TRBD2	once	TGTGCCATCAGTGAACCGGCGGGGGTTGGAGATACGCAGTATTTT	CAISEPAGVGDTQYF
TRBV6-5	TRBJ2-7	TRBD2	-	TGTGCCAGCCGGGGGGGGCCCGATTCCTACGAGCAGTACTTC	CASRGGPDSYEQYF